This T cell receptor beta chain came from a study of shared clonotypes between healthy human individuals. Study-wide results and caveats: Larger estimated richness was generally seen in naive subsets than in memory subsets.

Concerning this clone itself: Its antigen is currently unknown.

V shed 1 base and J 7 bases; nucleotides not matched to a gene: 5. The CDR3 is 15 residues long. The germline V gene has CDR1 LNHNV and CDR2 YYDKDF (reference sequence). Sequenced by immunoSEQ multiplex PCR; TCRdb stores in-frame clones only, minus some. Of roughly 2.5 million clones listed, just over 90% are singletons. Memory CD4+ cells were the fraction left after CD45RA+ naive selection. V gene TRBV15 combines with J gene TRBJ2-7; 12 bases are a match to TRBD1. The clonotype comes from a man aged 18 to 35 in good health. Sequenced: naive CD4+ T cells sorted from blood. Described subset: CD45RA+ positively selected. This CDR3 is CATSRGGQGAQEQYF. The CDR3 DNA is TGTGCCACCAGCAGAGGGGGACAGGGGGCCCAAGAGCAGTACTTC.